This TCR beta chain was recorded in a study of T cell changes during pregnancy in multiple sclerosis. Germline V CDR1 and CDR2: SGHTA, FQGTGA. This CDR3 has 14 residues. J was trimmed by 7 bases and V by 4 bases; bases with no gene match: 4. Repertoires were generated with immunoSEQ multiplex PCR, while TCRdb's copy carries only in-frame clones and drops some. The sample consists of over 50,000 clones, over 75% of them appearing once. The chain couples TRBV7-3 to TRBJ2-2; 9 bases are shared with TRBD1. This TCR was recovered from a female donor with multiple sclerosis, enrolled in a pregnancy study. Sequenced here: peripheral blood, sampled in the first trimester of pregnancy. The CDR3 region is CASSSQGANGELFF. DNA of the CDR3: TGTGCCAGCAGCTCACAGGGGGCGAACGGGGAGCTGTTTTTT.